These T cell receptor beta chains were read from a single sample in a study of graft-versus-host responses after intestinal transplantation. Their recognized antigens are unknown. The repertoire was sequenced with immunoSEQ multiplex PCR; TCRdb's copy has only in-frame clones and lacks some. The sample records 99,000 or so clones, 85% to 95% being singletons. Source: unstimulated CD8+ T cells sorted from spleen or lymph node cells, taken before transplant. The receptors shown here come from a human donor who was the organ donor for an intestinal transplant. Each CDR3 is given with its conserved first and last residue. A D gene is named only where the DNA matches it firmly. The size entry is marked missing in some rows and otherwise reads once, few, many or a size class.

clone_size	v_call	j_call	d_call	cdr3_aa	cdr3_nt
.	TRBV5-6	TRBJ2-7	TRBD2	CASSSTSRYEQYF	TGTGCCAGCAGTTCGACTAGCCGCTACGAGCAGTACTTC
.	TRBV27	TRBJ2-1	.	CASSFFGHPWQFF	.
.	TRBV7-2	TRBJ2-3	.	CASSLYGLADTQYF	TGTGCCAGCAGCTTATACGGGTTGGCAGATACGCAGTATTTT
.	TRBV5-4	TRBJ2-7	.	CASSLGVGMDEQYF	TGTGCCAGCAGCTTGGGGGTCGGGATGGACGAGCAGTACTTC
.	TRBV6-6	TRBJ2-3	.	CASSYVGQFTDTQYF	TGTGCCAGCAGTTACGTTGGACAGTTCACAGATACGCAGTATTTT
once	TRBV28	TRBJ2-7	TRBD1	CASSTSGTGSYEQYF	TGTGCCAGCAGTACCTCTGGGACAGGCTCCTACGAGCAGTACTTC
.	TRBV25-1	TRBJ1-1	.	CASSRGFGTEAFF	TGTGCCAGCAGCAGGGGATTTGGCACTGAAGCTTTCTTT
.	TRBV27	TRBJ2-1	TRBD2	CASQGLAEYNEQFF	TGTGCCAGCCAGGGACTAGCGGAATACAATGAGCAGTTCTTC
.	TRBV6-5	TRBJ1-2	TRBD1	CASSQTTGVFYGYTF	TGTGCCAGCAGTCAAACGACAGGGGTCTTCTATGGCTACACCTTC
.	TRBV9	TRBJ2-3	TRBD2	CASKGAGVKDTQYF	TGTGCCAGTAAAGGAGCGGGAGTCAAAGATACGCAGTATTTT
.	TRBV13	TRBJ1-1	TRBD1	CASSDTGARGAFF	TGTGCCAGCAGCGATACAGGGGCCCGAGGAGCTTTCTTT
few	TRBV4-1	TRBJ2-3	.	CASSRQGTDTQYF	TGCGCCAGCAGCCGACAGGGCACAGATACGCAGTATTTT
.	TRBV6-6	TRBJ1-5	.	CASNTGPSNQPQHF	TGTGCCAGCAACACAGGACCAAGCAATCAGCCCCAGCATTTT
.	TRBV30	TRBJ1-2	TRBD1	CAWSRGQGADGYTF	TGTGCCTGGAGTAGGGGACAGGGGGCGGATGGCTACACCTTC
.	TRBV10-3	TRBJ2-7	TRBD2	CATGEGTYEQYF	TGTGCCACCGGGGAGGGTACCTACGAGCAGTACTTC
.	TRBV29-1	TRBJ1-2	.	CSVDRVEFYTF	TGCAGCGTTGACAGGGTTGAGTTCTACACCTTC
.	TRBV7-8	TRBJ1-3	TRBD1	CASRKQGARGNTIYF	TGTGCCAGCAGGAAGCAGGGGGCGCGTGGAAACACCATATATTTT
.	TRBV28	TRBJ2-7	.	CASSLYSLEEQYF	TGTGCCAGCAGTTTGTACAGTTTAGAAGAGCAGTACTTC
.	TRBV10-3	TRBJ1-1	.	CAISVGQGITEAFF	TGTGCCATCAGTGTGGGGCAGGGAATCACTGAAGCTTTCTTT
.	TRBV14	TRBJ2-7	.	CASSQFPGYEQYF	TGTGCCAGCAGCCAATTCCCAGGCTACGAGCAGTACTTC
once	TRBV5-1	TRBJ2-7	TRBD2	CASRTETSGYEQYF	TGCGCCAGCAGAACTGAGACTAGCGGCTACGAGCAGTACTTC
.	TRBV5-1	TRBJ1-3	TRBD1	CASSWTDRGSGNTIYF	TGCGCCAGCAGCTGGACCGACAGGGGCTCTGGAAACACCATATATTTT
.	TRBV11-2	TRBJ2-7	.	CASSKITGPFYEQYF	TGTGCCAGCAGCAAGATCACAGGCCCCTTCTACGAGCAGTACTTC
few	TRBV29-1	TRBJ1-2	.	CSVEDRDGPYGYTF	TGCAGCGTTGAAGATCGGGATGGACCCTATGGCTACACCTTC
once	TRBV10-3	TRBJ2-1	TRBD2	CAISEGGSLYNEQFF	TGTGCCATCAGTGAGGGCGGGAGTCTGTACAATGAGCAGTTCTTC
.	TRBV5-4	TRBJ1-2	.	CASTDHSYGYTF	TGTGCCAGCACCGATCACAGCTATGGCTACACCTTC
.	TRBV7-2	TRBJ2-5	.	CASSLVANQETQYF	TGTGCCAGCAGCTTAGTAGCGAACCAAGAGACCCAGTACTTC
.	TRBV11-2	TRBJ2-5	TRBD1	CASSHRQGGEETQYF	TGTGCCAGCAGCCATAGACAGGGGGGGGAAGAGACCCAGTACTTC
.	TRBV5-6	TRBJ2-1	.	CASSVMLTLPLYNEQFF	TGTGCCAGCAGTGTGATGTTGACACTCCCGCTTTACAATGAGCAGTTCTTC
.	TRBV28	TRBJ1-1	.	CASSLGANTEAFF	TGTGCCAGCAGTTTGGGAGCGAACACTGAAGCTTTCTTT
.	TRBV11-2	TRBJ2-7	TRBD1	CASSLDPTGWVGEQYF	TGTGCCAGCAGCTTAGACCCGACAGGGTGGGTTGGCGAGCAGTACTTC
.	TRBV7-9	TRBJ2-2	TRBD2	CASPEAGDSDTGELFF	TGTGCCAGCCCCGAAGCGGGAGATAGCGACACCGGGGAGCTGTTTTTT
.	TRBV11-3	TRBJ2-2	.	CASSLKGVSSGELFF	TGTGCCAGCAGCTTAAAGGGGGTATCCTCCGGGGAGCTGTTTTTT
.	TRBV15	TRBJ2-1	.	CATSIRRQAGKNEQFF	TGTGCCACCAGCATAAGAAGACAGGCAGGTAAAAATGAGCAGTTCTTC
.	TRBV2	TRBJ1-3	.	CASNGVLSGNTIYF	TGTGCCAGCAACGGGGTTCTCTCTGGAAACACCATATATTTT
.	TRBV4-1	TRBJ2-1	.	CASSQGAGYNEQFF	TGCGCCAGCAGCCAAGGGGCGGGGTACAATGAGCAGTTCTTC
.	TRBV20-1	TRBJ2-5	.	CSALVRETQYF	TGCAGTGCTTTAGTGAGGGAGACCCAGTACTTC
.	TRBV10-3	TRBJ1-2	.	CAISEFLMDSYGYTF	TGTGCCATCAGTGAGTTTTTAATGGACAGCTATGGCTACACCTTC
.	TRBV10-3	TRBJ1-2	TRBD1	CAISVRQGNPKGYGYTF	TGTGCCATCAGTGTAAGACAGGGAAACCCCAAAGGGTATGGCTACACCTTC
.	TRBV5-6	TRBJ2-7	TRBD1	CASSLEGASVYEQYF	TGTGCCAGCAGCTTAGAGGGGGCATCTGTCTACGAGCAGTACTTC
.	TRBV10-1	TRBJ2-5	.	CASRRASRVGETQYF	TGCGCCAGCCGTCGCGCTAGTCGTGTAGGAGAGACCCAGTACTTC
once	TRBV5-1	TRBJ2-1	.	CASSLPPGALYNEQFF	TGCGCCAGCAGCTTGCCCCCAGGGGCCCTTTACAATGAGCAGTTCTTC
.	TRBV5-1	TRBJ2-7	.	CASSGERTYEQYF	TGCGCCAGCAGCGGAGAGAGGACTTACGAGCAGTACTTC
.	TRBV28	TRBJ2-7	.	CASSPRTEIYEQYF	TGTGCCAGCAGTCCTAGGACAGAGATCTACGAGCAGTACTTC
.	TRBV11-2	TRBJ1-2	TRBD1	CASSLAGTGYGYTF	TGTGCCAGCAGCTTAGCTGGGACAGGCTATGGCTACACCTTC
.	TRBV14	TRBJ2-3	TRBD2	CASSQPQLTSGPDTQYF	TGTGCCAGCAGCCAACCCCAGTTGACTAGCGGTCCAGATACGCAGTATTTT
few	TRBV30	TRBJ1-2	.	CAWSTGNSNYGYTF	TGTGCCTGGAGTACAGGGAATTCTAACTATGGCTACACCTTC
once	TRBV5-4	TRBJ2-7	.	CASSLSSYEQYF	TGTGCCAGCAGCCTCAGCTCCTACGAGCAGTACTTC
.	TRBV5-1	TRBJ1-1	TRBD1	CASSLRDRANTEAFF	TGCGCCAGCAGCCTCCGGGACAGGGCGAACACTGAAGCTTTCTTT
few	TRBV18	TRBJ1-2	.	CASSFSRNYGYTF	TGTGCCAGCTCGTTCTCACGGAACTATGGCTACACCTTC
.	TRBV27	TRBJ2-2	.	CASSFTKMGWGELFF	TGTGCCAGCAGTTTTACGAAGATGGGCTGGGGGGAGCTGTTTTTT
.	TRBV6-7	TRBJ2-1	TRBD2	CASSYPYVASGSYNEQFF	TGTGCCAGCAGTTACCCGTATGTAGCTAGCGGGAGCTACAATGAGCAGTTCTTC
.	TRBV12-5	TRBJ2-7	.	CASGLDLDWSSYEQYF	TGTGCTAGTGGTTTGGACCTCGACTGGAGCTCCTACGAGCAGTACTTC
.	TRBV6-6	TRBJ2-2	.	CASLRRPDTGELFF	TGTGCCAGCTTACGGAGACCTGACACCGGGGAGCTGTTTTTT
.	TRBV5-5	TRBJ1-5	TRBD1	CASSSDRADNQPQHF	TGTGCCAGCAGCTCGGACAGGGCCGATAATCAGCCCCAGCATTTT
.	TRBV7-9	TRBJ1-2	.	CASSSTDPGYTF	TGTGCCAGCAGTTCGACTGATCCTGGCTACACCTTC
.	TRBV28	TRBJ1-2	.	CASSKLVPLYGYTF	TGTGCCAGCAGTAAGTTAGTACCTCTCTATGGCTACACCTTC
.	TRBV30	TRBJ2-1	TRBD2	CAWHVYGSGMSYNEQFF	TGTGCCTGGCACGTCTATGGTAGCGGGATGTCCTACAATGAGCAGTTCTTC
.	TRBV7-9	TRBJ2-3	.	CASSLAKRSTDTQYF	TGTGCCAGCAGCTTAGCGAAGCGGAGCACAGATACGCAGTATTTT